Here is one T cell receptor (beta chain) with its context. V shed 5 bases, J shed 2 bases, and the junction held 10 bases outside the gene matches. The germline gives CDR1 MNHEY, CDR2 SMNVEV (reference sequence). The CDR3 consists of 18 residues. These data are taken from a study of blood T cell repertoires in COVID-19. Overall study context: Samples taken during acute and convalescent COVID-19 were collected in the United States, Italy and Spain.

Under the authors' procedure: Reference gene primers were amplified, and this amplification served to estimate nucleated cell counts. Method: immunoSEQ multiplex PCR; TCRdb's copy keeps in-frame clones and lacks some. That table gives V, J and clone size, and the DNA gave D and trimming. The sample has hundreds of thousands of clones, 85% to 90% seen once. Patients of the Seattle cohort, enrolled during active infection, were followed longitudinally. The sequence was obtained from a woman between 50 and 59 years old with COVID-19, enrolled during active disease. The rearrangement uses TRBV27 and TRBJ2-2; 11 bases fit TRBD2. Sequencing input: peripheral blood. The CDR3 loop is CASSQLAGATLNTGELFF. The CDR3 DNA follows: TGTGCCAGCAGTCAACTAGCGGGAGCAACCCTAAACACCGGGGAGCTGTTTTTT.